The clone carrying this T cell receptor beta chain was recorded a few times. The record originates from a study of blood T cell repertoires in COVID-19. Study background: Acute-phase and convalescent COVID-19 samples originated in the United States, Italy and Spain. PBMCs, B-cell-depleted T cells, or T cells were the source of the cDNA or gDNA that made up the material.

In the original workflow: Reference gene primer amplification gave estimated nucleated cell counts. The protocol was immunoSEQ multiplex PCR, while the TCRdb copy is restricted to in-frame clones and leaves out a portion. V, J and clone size are taken as reported in that table, and D and trimming were inferred from the DNA itself. The table shows fewer than 110,000 clones, with over 80% occurring only once. V was shortened by 5 bases and J by 6 bases, with 8 bases between the two germline ends. The germline V gene has CDR1 SGHAT and CDR2 FQDESV (reference sequence). The CDR3 contains 13 residues. The source material was peripheral blood. The chain joins TRBV11-1 to TRBJ1-6, with D maybe TRBD1 (6 bases). This receptor was obtained from a woman aged 25 to 39 with acute or convalescent COVID-19. CDR3 sequence: CASSIRGNSPLHF. The CDR3, as DNA: TGTGCCAGCAGCATCAGGGGTAATTCACCCCTCCACTTT.